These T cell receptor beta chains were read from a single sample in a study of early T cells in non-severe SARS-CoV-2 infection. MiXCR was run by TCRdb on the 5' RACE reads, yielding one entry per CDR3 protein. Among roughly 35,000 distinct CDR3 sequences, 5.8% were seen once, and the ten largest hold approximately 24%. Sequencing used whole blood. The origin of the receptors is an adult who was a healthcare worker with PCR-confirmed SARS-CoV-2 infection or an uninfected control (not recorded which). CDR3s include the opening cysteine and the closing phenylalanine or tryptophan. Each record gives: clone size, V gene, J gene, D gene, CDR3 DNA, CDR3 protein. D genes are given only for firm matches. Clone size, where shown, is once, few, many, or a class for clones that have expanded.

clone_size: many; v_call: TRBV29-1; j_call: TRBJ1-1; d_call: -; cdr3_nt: TGCAGCGTCCTAGGGACGAACACTGAAGCTTTCTTT; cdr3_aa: CSVLGTNTEAFF
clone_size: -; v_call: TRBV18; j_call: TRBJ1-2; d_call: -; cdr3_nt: TGTGCCAGCTCACCACGTTCCATACCTAACTATGGCTACACCTTC; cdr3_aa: CASSPRSIPNYGYTF
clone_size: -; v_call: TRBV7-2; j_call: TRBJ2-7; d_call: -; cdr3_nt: TGTGCCAGCAGCTTCGGCGGATACGGGACCTACGAGCAGTACTTC; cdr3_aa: CASSFGGYGTYEQYF
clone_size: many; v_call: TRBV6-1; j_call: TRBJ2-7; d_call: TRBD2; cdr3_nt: TGTGCCAGCAGTGAAGAGAATCTCGGGAGGGCCCACGAGCAGTACTTC; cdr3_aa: CASSEENLGRAHEQYF
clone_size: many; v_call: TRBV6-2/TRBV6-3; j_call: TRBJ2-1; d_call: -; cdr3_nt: TGTGCCAGCAGTGTAAATAGCGTGGGCGAGCAGTTCTTC; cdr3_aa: CASSVNSVGEQFF
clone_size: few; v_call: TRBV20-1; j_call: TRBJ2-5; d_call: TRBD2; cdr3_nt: TGCAGTGCTAGCGGGAGGGCCCAAGAGACCCAGTACTTC; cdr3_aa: CSASGRAQETQYF
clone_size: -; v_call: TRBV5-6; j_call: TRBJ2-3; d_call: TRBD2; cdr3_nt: TGTGCCAGCAGCCTCTCCGGTGGGGGACTAAGCACAGATACGCAGTATTTT; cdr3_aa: CASSLSGGGLSTDTQYF
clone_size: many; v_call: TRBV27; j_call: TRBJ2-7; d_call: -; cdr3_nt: TGTGCCAGCAGTTTCGGCGGGGAGCAGTACTTC; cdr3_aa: CASSFGGEQYF
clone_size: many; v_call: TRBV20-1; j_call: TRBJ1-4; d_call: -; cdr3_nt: TGCAGTGCACAACGGGGGGAAAAACTGTTTTTT; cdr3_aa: CSAQRGEKLFF
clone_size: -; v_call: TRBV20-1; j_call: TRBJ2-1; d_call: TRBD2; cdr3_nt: TGCAGTGCTAGAGATCGGGGACTAGCGGGCAGGTTCTTC; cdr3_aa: CSARDRGLAGRFF
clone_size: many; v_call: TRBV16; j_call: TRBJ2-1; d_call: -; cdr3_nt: TGTGCCAGCAGCCAATCAAGGGGGAGGTATAGAAATGAGCAGTTCTTC; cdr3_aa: CASSQSRGRYRNEQFF
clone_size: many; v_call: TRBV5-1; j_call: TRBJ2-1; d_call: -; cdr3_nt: TGCGCCAGCAGCCCAGGGGCCAAATCCTACAATGAGCAGTTCTTC; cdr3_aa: CASSPGAKSYNEQFF
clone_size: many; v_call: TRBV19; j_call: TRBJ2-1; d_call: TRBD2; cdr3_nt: TGTGCCAGTATCGGGACTAGCGGGAGGGGTACCTACAATGAGCAGTTCTTC; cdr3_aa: CASIGTSGRGTYNEQFF
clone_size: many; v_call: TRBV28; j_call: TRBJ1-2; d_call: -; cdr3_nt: TGTGCCAGCAGTTCCCCAGGTGGCGCCAACTATGGCTACACCTTC; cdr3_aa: CASSSPGGANYGYTF
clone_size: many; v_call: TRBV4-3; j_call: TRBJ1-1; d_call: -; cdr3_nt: TGCGCCAGCAGCCAAGGGGCAGGGGCCCTTGCAGAAGCTTTCTTT; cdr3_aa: CASSQGAGALAEAFF
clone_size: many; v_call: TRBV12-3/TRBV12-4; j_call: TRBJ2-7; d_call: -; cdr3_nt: TGTGCCAGCCGCTTGGGCTTTTCCTCCTACGAGCAGTACTTC; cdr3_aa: CASRLGFSSYEQYF
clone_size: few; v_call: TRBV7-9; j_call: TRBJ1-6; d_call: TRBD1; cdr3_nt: TGTGCCAGCAGCCCTGGGACAGGGGAGAATTCACCCCTCCACTTT; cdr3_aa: CASSPGTGENSPLHF
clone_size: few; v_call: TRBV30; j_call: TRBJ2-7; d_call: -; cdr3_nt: TGTGCCTGGAGCACCCGGGTGGGCGAGCAGTACTTC; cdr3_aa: CAWSTRVGEQYF
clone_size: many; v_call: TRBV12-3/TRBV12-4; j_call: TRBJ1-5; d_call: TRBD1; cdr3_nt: TGTGCCAGCAGTTGGGACAGGGGCCAGCCCCAGCATTTT; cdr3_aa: CASSWDRGQPQHF
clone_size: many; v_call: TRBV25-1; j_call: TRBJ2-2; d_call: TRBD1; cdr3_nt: TGTGCCAGCAGTGGGCACCTAGGACAGGGAACGACCGGGGAGCTGTTTTTT; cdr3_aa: CASSGHLGQGTTGELFF
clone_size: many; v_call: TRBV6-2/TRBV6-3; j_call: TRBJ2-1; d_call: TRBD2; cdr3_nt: TGTGCCAGCAGTCCGGGACTAGTATCCTACAATGAGCAGTTCTTC; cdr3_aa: CASSPGLVSYNEQFF
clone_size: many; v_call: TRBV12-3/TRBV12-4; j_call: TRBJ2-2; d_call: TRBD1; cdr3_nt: TGTGCCAGCAGTCCGACAGGGAGCGGCACCGGGGAGCTGTTTTTT; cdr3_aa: CASSPTGSGTGELFF
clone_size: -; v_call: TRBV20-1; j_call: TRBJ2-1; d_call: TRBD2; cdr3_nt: TGCAGTGCTAGATGGAGCGGGAGGGCCTATGAGCAGTTCTTC; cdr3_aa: CSARWSGRAYEQFF
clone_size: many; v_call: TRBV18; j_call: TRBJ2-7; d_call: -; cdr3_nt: TGTGCCAGCTCACCCCAACTAGGTACCTACGAGCAGTACTTC; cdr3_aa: CASSPQLGTYEQYF
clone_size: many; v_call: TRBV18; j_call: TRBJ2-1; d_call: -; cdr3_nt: TGTGCCAGCTCACCACGCCAGGGGAATGAGCAGTTCTTC; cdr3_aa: CASSPRQGNEQFF
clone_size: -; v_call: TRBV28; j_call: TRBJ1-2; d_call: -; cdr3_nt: TGTGCCAGCTTCTACAACACCTCCCCGGGGTATGGCTACACCTTC; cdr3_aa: CASFYNTSPGYGYTF
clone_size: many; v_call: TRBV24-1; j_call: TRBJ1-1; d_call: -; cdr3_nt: TGTGCCACCAGTGACGAGACACCGAACACTGAAGCTTTCTTT; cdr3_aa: CATSDETPNTEAFF
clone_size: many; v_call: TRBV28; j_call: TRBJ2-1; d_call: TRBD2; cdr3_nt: TGTGCCAGCAGTTCCCTGGCTAGCGGGAGGTGGAATGAGCAGTTCTTC; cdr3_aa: CASSSLASGRWNEQFF
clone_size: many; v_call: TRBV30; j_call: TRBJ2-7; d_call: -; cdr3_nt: TGTGCCTGGAGTTTCGGTTACGAGCAGTACTTC; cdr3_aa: CAWSFGYEQYF
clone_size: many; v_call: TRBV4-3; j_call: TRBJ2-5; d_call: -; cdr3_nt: TGCGCCAGCAGCCACAATTATTTCCTAGGAGGAGAGACCCAGTACTTC; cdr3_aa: CASSHNYFLGGETQYF
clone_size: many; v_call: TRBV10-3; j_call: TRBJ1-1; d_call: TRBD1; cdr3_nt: TGTGCCATTTCAACAGGGGTCGACACTGAAGCTTTCTTT; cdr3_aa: CAISTGVDTEAFF
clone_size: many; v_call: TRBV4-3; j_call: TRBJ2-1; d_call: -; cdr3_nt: TGCGCCAGCAGCCAAGTACACAGTGGCAATGAGCAGTTCTTC; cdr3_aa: CASSQVHSGNEQFF
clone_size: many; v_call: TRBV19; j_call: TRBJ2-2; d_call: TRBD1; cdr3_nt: TGTGCCAGTACCAGACAGGGGGCCTCCGGGGAGCTGTTTTTT; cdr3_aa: CASTRQGASGELFF
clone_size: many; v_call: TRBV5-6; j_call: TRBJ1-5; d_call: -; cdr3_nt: TGTGCCAGCAGCCTAGACGGAAATCAGCCCCAGCATTTT; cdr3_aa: CASSLDGNQPQHF
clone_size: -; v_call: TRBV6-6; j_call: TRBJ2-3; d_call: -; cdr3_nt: TGTGCCAGCAGCTTACCCCCTTTAGCGGCCTACACAGATACGCAGTATTTT; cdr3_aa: CASSLPPLAAYTDTQYF
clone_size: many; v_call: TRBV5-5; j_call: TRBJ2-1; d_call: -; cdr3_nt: TGTGCCAGCAGCCTGTGGGGGGACCCCTACAATGAGCAGTTCTTC; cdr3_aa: CASSLWGDPYNEQFF
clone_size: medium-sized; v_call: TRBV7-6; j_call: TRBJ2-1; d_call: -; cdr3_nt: TGTGCCAGCAGCTTGGCTAGTGGAGGCAATGAGCAGTTCTTC; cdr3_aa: CASSLASGGNEQFF
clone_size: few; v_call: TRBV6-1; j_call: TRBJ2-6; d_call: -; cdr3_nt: TGTGCCAGCAGTGAAACACGGTTCTCTGGGGCCAACGTCCTGACTTTC; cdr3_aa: CASSETRFSGANVLTF
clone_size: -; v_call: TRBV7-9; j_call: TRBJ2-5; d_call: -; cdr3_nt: TGTGCCAGCCGGAGGGGACAAGAGACCCAGTACTTC; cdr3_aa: CASRRGQETQYF
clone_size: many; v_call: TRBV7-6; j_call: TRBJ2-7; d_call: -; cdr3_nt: TGTGCCAGCAGCTCCCGAGCTGACCTCCTCTACGAGCAGTACTTC; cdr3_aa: CASSSRADLLYEQYF
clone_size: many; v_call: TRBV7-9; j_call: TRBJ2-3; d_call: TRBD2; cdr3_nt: TGTGCCAGCAGCCTGGGACTAGCGGGAGCAGATACGCAGTATTTT; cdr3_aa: CASSLGLAGADTQYF
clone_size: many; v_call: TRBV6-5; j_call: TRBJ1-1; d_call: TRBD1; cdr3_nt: TGTGCCAGCAGTTATACCCGACAGGGGGACACTGAAGCTTTCTTT; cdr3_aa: CASSYTRQGDTEAFF
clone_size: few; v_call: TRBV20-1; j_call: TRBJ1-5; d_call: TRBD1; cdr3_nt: TGCAGTGCAACGACAGGGCCTCTGAATCCGTCCCAGCATTTT; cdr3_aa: CSATTGPLNPSQHF
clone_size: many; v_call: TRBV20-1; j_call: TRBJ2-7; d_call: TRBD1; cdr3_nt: TGCAGTGCTAGAGATGGACAGGGTCGCACCGAGCAGTACTTC; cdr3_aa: CSARDGQGRTEQYF